This T cell receptor (beta chain) was recovered during a study of blood T cell repertoires in COVID-19. Study overall: Researchers got acute and convalescent COVID-19 samples from the United States, Italy and Spain. The analysed material was cDNA or gDNA that came from T cells, B-cell-depleted T cells, or PBMCs.

In the authors' methods: Estimates of nucleated cell counts were drawn from the amplification of reference gene primers. Produced via immunoSEQ multiplex PCR; TCRdb's table is partial and in-frame only. V and J calls and clone size are copied from that table; D and trimming were computed from the DNA. This sample has 350,000 to 550,000 clones; around 88% occur once, and the top ten carry about 4.5%. The CDR3 has 16 residues. Germline assignment: CDR1 LNHDA and CDR2 SQIVND (reference sequence). V was clipped by 5 bases and J by 6 bases, with 19 bases between them. Material: peripheral blood. The rearrangement links TRBV19 to TRBJ2-2, with D maybe TRBD2 (7 bases). The receptor was derived from a woman aged 25 to 39 with acute or convalescent COVID-19. CDR3 amino acids: CASSPNGGGKSGELFF. CDR3 DNA sequence: TGTGCCAGTAGTCCAAACGGCGGGGGCAAATCCGGGGAGCTGTTTTTT.